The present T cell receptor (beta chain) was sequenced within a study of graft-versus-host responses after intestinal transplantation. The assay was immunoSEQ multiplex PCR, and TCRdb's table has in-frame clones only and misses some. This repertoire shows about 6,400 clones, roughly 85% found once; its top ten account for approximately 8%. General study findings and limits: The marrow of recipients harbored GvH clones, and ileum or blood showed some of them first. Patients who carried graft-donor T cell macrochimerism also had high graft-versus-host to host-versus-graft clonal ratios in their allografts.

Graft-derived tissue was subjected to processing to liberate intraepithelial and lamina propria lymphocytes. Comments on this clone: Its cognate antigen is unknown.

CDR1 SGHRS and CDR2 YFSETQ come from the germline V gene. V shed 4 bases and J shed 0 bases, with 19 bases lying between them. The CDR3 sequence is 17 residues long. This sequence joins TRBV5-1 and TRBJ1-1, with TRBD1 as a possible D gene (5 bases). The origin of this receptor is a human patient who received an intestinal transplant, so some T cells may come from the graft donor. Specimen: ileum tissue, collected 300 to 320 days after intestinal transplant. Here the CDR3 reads CASSPGTSGTMNTEAFF. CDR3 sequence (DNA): TGCGCCAGCAGCCCAGGGACGTCAGGAACTATGAACACTGAAGCTTTCTTT.